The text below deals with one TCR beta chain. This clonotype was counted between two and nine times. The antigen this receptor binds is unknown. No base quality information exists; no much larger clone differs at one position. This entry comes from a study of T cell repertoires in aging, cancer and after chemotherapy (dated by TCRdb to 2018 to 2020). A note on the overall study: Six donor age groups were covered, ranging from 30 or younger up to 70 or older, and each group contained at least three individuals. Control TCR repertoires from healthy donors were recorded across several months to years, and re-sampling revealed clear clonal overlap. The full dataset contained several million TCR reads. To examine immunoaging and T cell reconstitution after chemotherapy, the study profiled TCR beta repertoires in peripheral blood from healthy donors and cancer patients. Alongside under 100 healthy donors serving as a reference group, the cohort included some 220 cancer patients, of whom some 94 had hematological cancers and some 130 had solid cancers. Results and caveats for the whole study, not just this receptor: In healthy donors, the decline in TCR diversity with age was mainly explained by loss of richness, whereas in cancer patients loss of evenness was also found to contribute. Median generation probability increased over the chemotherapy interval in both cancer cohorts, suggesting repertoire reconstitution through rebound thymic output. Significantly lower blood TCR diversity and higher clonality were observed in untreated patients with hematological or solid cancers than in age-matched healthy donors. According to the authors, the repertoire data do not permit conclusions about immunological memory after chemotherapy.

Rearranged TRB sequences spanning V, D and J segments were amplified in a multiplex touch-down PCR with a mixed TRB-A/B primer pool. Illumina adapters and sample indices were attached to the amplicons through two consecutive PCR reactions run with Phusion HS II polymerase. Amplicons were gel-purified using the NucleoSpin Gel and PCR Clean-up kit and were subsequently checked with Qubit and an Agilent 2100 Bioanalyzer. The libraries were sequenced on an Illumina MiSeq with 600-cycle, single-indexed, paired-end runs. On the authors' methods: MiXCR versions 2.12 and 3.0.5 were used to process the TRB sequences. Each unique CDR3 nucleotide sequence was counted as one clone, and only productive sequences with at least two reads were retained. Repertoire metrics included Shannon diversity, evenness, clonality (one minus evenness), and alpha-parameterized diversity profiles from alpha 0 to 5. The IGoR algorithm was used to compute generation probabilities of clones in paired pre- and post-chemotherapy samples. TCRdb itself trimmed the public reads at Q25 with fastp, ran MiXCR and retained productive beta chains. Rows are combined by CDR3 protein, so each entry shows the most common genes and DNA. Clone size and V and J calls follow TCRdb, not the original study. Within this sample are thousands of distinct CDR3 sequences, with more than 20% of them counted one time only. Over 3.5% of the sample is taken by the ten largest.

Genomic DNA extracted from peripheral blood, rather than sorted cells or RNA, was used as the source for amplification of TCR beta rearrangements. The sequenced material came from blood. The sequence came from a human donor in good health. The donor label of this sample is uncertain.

The DNA sequence reads TGTGCCAGCAGCTTTGGGGGGTATAGCAATCAGCCCCAGCATTTT. Translated, this gives CASSFGGYSNQPQHF. The receptor chain draws on TRBV7-2 and TRBJ1-5; a weak D assignment points to TRBD1 (5 bases agree). Taken from the germline V gene, the CDR1 and CDR2 loops are SGHTA and FQGNSA. V loses 3 bases of germline sequence and J loses 0 bases, and the interval between the two ends is 9 bases. Inclusive of the bounding cysteine and phenylalanine, the CDR3 is 15 residues long. Left in the record is the CDR3 DNA by itself, 45 bases read in frame from the first base.